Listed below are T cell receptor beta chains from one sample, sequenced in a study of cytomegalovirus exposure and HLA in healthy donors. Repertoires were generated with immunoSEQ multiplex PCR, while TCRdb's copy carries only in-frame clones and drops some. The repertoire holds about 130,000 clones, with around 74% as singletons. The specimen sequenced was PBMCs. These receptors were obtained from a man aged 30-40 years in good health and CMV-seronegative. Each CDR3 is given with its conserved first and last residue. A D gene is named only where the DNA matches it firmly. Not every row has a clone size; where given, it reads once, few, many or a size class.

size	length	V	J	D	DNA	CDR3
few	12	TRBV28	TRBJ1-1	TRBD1	TGTGCCAGCTCTGACAGGGCTGGCGAAGCTTTCTTT	CASSDRAGEAFF
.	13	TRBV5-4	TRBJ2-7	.	TGTGCCAGCCGTGATGACAGGTCCTACGAGCAGTACTTC	CASRDDRSYEQYF
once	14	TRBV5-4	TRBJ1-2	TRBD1	TGTGCCAGCAGCTACCTACAGGGGGCGGATGGCTACACCTTC	CASSYLQGADGYTF
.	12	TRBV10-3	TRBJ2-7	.	TGTGCCGCCAGGACAGACTCCTACGAGCAGTACTTC	CAARTDSYEQYF
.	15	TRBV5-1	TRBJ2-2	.	TGCGCCAGCAGCTTGGCGGGACAGAACACCGGGGAGCTGTTTTTT	CASSLAGQNTGELFF
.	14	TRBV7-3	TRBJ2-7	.	TGTGCCAGCAGCCCAGACAGGAGCTCCTACGAGCAGTACTTC	CASSPDRSSYEQYF
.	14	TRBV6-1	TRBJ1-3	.	TGTGCCAGCAGTGAACCCCAGGGAGGAAACACCATATATTTT	CASSEPQGGNTIYF
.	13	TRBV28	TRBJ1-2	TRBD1	TGTGCCAGCAGTCTCCAGACAGGGAACGGCTACACCTTC	CASSLQTGNGYTF
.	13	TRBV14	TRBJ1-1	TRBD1	TGTGCCAGCGGACAGGTAATGAACACTGAAGCTTTCTTT	CASGQVMNTEAFF
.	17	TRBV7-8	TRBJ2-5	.	TGTGCCAGCAGCCGCACATTGGGGGGGGCGGGGGAAGAGACCCAGTACTTC	CASSRTLGGAGEETQYF
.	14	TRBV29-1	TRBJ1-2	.	TGCAGCGTTGTTTGGGACAAAGCGTGGGGGGGCTACACCTTC	CSVVWDKAWGGYTF
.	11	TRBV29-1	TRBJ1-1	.	TGCAGCGTTGAAAGGAGGGTAGAAGCTTTCTTT	CSVERRVEAFF
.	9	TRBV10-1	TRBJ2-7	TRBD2	TGCGCCAACCGAAGCGGGGTAAACTTC	CANRSGVNF
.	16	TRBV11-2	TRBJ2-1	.	TGTGCCAGCAGCTTAGGGCGGGCCCTCTCCTACAATGAGCAGTTCTTC	CASSLGRALSYNEQFF
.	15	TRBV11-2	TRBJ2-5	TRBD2	TGTGCCAGCAGCTTAGGAGCGGGAGTATTGGAGACCCAGTACTTC	CASSLGAGVLETQYF
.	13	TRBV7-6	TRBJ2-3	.	TGTGCCAGCAGCTTAGGTAGAACAGATACGCAGTATTTT	CASSLGRTDTQYF
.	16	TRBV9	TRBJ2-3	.	TGTGCCAGCAGCGTTTCTTCCTTAGCCGGGGTAGATACGCAGTATTTT	CASSVSSLAGVDTQYF
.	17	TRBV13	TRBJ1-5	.	TGTGCCAGCAGCTTAGGTCTGGGGAGCTATAGCAATCAGCCCCAGCATTTT	CASSLGLGSYSNQPQHF
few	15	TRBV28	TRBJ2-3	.	TGTGCCAGCAGTTCAGGACAGAAAGAGGCAGATACGCAGTATTTT	CASSSGQKEADTQYF
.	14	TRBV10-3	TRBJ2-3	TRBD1	TGTGCCATCAGAGCTGACAGGGGAGCGGATACGCAGTATTTT	CAIRADRGADTQYF
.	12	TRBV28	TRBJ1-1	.	TGTGCCAGCAGTTCCCTTTTGACTGAAGCTTTCTTT	CASSSLLTEAFF
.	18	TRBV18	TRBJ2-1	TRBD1	TGTGCCAGCTCACTGACAATCCCCGGACAGGGGACTTACAATGAGCAGTTCTTC	CASSLTIPGQGTYNEQFF
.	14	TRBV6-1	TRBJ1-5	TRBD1	TGTGCCAGCAGGACAGGGGTAATAGTTCAGCCCCAGCATTTT	CASRTGVIVQPQHF
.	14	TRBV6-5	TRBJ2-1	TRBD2	TGTGCCAGCAGGTCGCGGGGGGGCCTACAGGGGCAGTTCTTC	CASRSRGGLQGQFF
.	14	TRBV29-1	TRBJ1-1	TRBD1	TGCAGCGTTAGCGAGGGGGCAGGGGTGGATGAAGCTTTCTTT	CSVSEGAGVDEAFF
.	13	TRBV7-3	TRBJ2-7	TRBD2	TGTGCCAGCAGCTTAGCGGGAGCAAACGAGCAGTACTTC	CASSLAGANEQYF
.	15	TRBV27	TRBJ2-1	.	TGTGCCAGCAGCGTTAGCGCCAACCCCTACAATGAGCAGTTCTTC	CASSVSANPYNEQFF
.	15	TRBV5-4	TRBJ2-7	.	TGTGCCAGCAGCTCCGGGACTTCTAAGATTGGCGAGCAGTACTTC	CASSSGTSKIGEQYF
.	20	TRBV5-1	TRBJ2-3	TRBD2	TGCGCCAGCAGCTTACAATCCCACGGCACTAGCGGGACTAGCACAGATACGCAGTATTTT	CASSLQSHGTSGTSTDTQYF
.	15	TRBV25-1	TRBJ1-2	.	TGTGCCAGCAGTGACCCTGAGGGCGGGAAGTATGGCTACACCTTC	CASSDPEGGKYGYTF
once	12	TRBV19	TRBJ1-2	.	TGTGCCACCCGACAGACCTACTATGGCTACACCTTC	CATRQTYYGYTF
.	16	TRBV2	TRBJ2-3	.	TGTGCCAGCAACAACTACCCAGGGTTTGGAACAGATACGCAGTATTTT	CASNNYPGFGTDTQYF
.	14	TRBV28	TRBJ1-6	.	TGTGCCACCCACCCTAACTCCTATAATTCACCCCTCCACTTT	CATHPNSYNSPLHF
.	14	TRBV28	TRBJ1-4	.	TGTGCCAGCAGTTTTCCAGGGGACGGAGAAAAACTGTTTTTT	CASSFPGDGEKLFF
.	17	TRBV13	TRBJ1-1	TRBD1	TGTGCCAGCAGCTTAGGACAGGGGGCAGACATGAACACTGAAGCTTTCTTT	CASSLGQGADMNTEAFF
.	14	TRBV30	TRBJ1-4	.	TGTGCCTGGAGTGTCAGGTCAACTAATGAAAAACTGTTTTTT	CAWSVRSTNEKLFF
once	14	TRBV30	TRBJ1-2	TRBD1	TGTGCTGCTCGGGACAGGGGTTTTAACTATGGCTACACCTTC	CAARDRGFNYGYTF
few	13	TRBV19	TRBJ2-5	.	TGTGCCAGTACCCACAGGGTTGGGGAGACCCAGTACTTC	CASTHRVGETQYF
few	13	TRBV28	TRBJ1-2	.	TGTGCCAGCAGGGATACAGGGAAGGGTGGCTACACCTTC	CASRDTGKGGYTF
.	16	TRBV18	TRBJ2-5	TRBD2	TGTGCCAGCTCACCATCCAGCGGGAGGGCCTCAGAGACCCAGTACTTC	CASSPSSGRASETQYF